The sequence of this T cell receptor beta chain was determined in a study of beta chain features in type 1 diabetes (dated by TCRdb to 2016 to 2019). Background on the whole study: Mean age, gender distribution, total cell number and subset yield were not different between patients and healthy donors. Across all samples, fewer than 110,000,000 sorted cells were examined, and cell number per subset correlated strongly with RNA yield. The study compared the TCRB repertoires of sorted circulating CD4+ T cell subsets in recently diagnosed type 1 diabetes patients with those in matched healthy donors. Whereas all 30 or so donors provided naive and central memory subsets, regulatory and stem cell-like memory subsets were isolated from just 8 patients and roughly 8 healthy donors.

About this clone: Its antigen is unknown. No quality values exist for individual bases; no much larger clone is one base distant.

All of the isolated RNA was reverse transcribed with the High Capacity cDNA Reverse Transcription Kit, so expressed TCRB transcripts were sequenced. Naive, central memory and regulatory T cell samples underwent deep immunoSEQ sequencing, averaging around 4 million total reads per sample. After sorted cells were lysed in RLT buffer, RNA was extracted with DNase-treated RNeasy Micro or Mini kits, with the choice depending on cell number. Each cell subset was processed on its own to prevent cross-contamination, while patient and healthy donor samples were processed together. The immunoSEQ multiplex PCR was used to amplify TCRB sequences from cDNA, generating 87-bp fragments that spanned the CDR3 region. Sequencing of the amplicons was done on the Illumina HiSeq platform. The study's own analysis went as follows. Synthetic template baselines were used to correct PCR bias computationally, reads within Hamming distance 2 were collapsed, and singletons that could not be merged were discarded. By aligning reads against IMGT, V, D and J genes, CDR3 length, and insertions or deletions at six rearrangement sites were assigned. Within each subset, clonotype counts were normalized to sorted cell number, after which true diversity and Gini coefficients were computed with the tcR R package. Repertoire sharing was quantified using the overlap coefficient calculated on TCRB nucleotide sequences. Out-of-frame TCRB sequences from naive cells were analyzed to stand in for the pre-selection repertoire. TCRdb took over this immuneACCESS table, retaining in-frame rearrangements with V and J assigned. Such tables are incomplete; in checked studies, under half of the missing clones stem from an unresolved V gene, and the remainder is unexplained. V and J calls and clone size are given by that table; D and trimming were obtained from the DNA. Across this sample there are about 340,000 clones, with approximately 12% seen only once. The ten largest clones represent roughly 0.016% of the sample.

General study outcomes and caveats: Naive, central memory and regulatory TCRB repertoires appeared more similar among patients than among healthy donors. Because small numbers of individuals were included in the HLA sub-analyses, any influence of HLA type on TCRB rearrangement was left unresolved. Because cDNA was sequenced instead of genomic DNA, activated cells with high expression could be over-represented, although the groups did not differ in activation or CD3 levels. Shorter templates might be favored by PCR, yet because patient and control samples were amplified and corrected together, any such skew would affect both groups equally. Type 1 diabetes patients showed a moderate but significant shortening of TCRB CDR3 length in all four CD4+ subsets. At VDJ recombination sites, type 1 diabetes patients had fewer insertions and more deleted nucleotides, which implies abnormalities in thymic rearrangement.

CDR1 and CDR2 are drawn from the germline V gene (reference sequence): MNHEY, SMNVEV. From the cysteine through the phenylalanine, the CDR3 covers 13 amino acids. Here the CDR3 DNA is all that survives: 39 bases in frame from base 1. From V the trimming removes 6 bases and from J it removes 4 bases, while the gene matches leave 5 bases of the junction unaccounted for. Each donor gave one peripheral blood draw, about 100 mL on average, collected into heparinised tubes. A BD FACSAria II was used to sort naive, central memory, regulatory and stem cell-like memory CD4+ T cells with a panel that included CD45RO, CCR7, CD25, CD127, CD95 and CD27. A purity above 95% was achieved for all sorted populations. PBMCs were isolated immediately by Lymphoprep density gradient centrifugation and stained directly without culture. So that batch effects would be minimized, each experiment stained and sorted samples in pairs, pairing one healthy donor with one patient.

The chain is encoded by TRBV27 joined to TRBJ2-5; TRBD1 lines up with 7 middle nucleotides. The TCR sequence derives from a woman aged 18-35 years with type 1 diabetes. Sequencing was performed on naive CD4+ T cells from blood. The sample's cell subset or site, from its label and the paper: true naive CD4+ T cells. The bases are TGTGCCAGCAGCCGGACAGGTCGAGAGACCCAGTACTTC. The encoded protein is CASSRTGRETQYF.